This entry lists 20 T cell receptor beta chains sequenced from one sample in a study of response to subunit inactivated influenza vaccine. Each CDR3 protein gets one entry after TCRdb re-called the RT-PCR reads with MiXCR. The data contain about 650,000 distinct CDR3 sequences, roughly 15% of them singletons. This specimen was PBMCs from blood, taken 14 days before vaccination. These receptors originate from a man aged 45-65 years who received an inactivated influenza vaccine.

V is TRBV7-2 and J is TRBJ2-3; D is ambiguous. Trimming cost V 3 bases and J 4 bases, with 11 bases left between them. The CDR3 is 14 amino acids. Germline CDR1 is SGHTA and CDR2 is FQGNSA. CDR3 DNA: TGTGCCAGCAGCTTTTCCTGGGGTGCAGATACGCAGTATTTT. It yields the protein CASSFSWGADTQYF. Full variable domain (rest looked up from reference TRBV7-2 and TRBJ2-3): GAGVSQSPSNKVTEKGKDVELRCDPISGHTALYWYRQSLGQGLEFLIYFQGNSAPDKSGLPSDRFSAERTGGSVSTLTIQRTQQEDSAVYLCASSFSWGADTQYFGPGTRLTVL.

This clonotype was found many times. Here the CDR3 reads CASTLGTTYEQYF. For the CDR3, the DNA is TGTGCCAGCACCCTCGGGACGACCTACGAGCAGTACTTC. The gene calls are TRBV28 and TRBJ2-7; D is possibly TRBD1 or TRBD2 (5 bases each). V lost 7 bases and J 2 bases, leaving 12 bases between the germline ends. CDR1 and CDR2 (germline): MDHEN, SYDVKM. The CDR3 runs 13 residues.

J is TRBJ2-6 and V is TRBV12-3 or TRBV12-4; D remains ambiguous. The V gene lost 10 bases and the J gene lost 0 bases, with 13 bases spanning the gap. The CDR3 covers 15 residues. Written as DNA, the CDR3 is TGTGCCACGCACATAGGCAGCTCTGGGGCCAACGTCCTGACTTTC. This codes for CATHIGSSGANVLTF.

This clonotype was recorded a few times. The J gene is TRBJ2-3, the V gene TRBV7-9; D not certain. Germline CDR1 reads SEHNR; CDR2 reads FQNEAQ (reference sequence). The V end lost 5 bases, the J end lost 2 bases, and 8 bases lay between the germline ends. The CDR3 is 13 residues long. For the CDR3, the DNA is TGTGCCAGCAGCGTCGGATACACAGATACGCAGTATTTT. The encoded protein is CASSVGYTDTQYF.

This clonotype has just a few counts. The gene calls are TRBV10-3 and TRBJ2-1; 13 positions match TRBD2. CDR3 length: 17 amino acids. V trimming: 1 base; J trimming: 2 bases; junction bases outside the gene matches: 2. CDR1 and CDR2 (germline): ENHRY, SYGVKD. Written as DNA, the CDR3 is TGTGCCATCAGTGAGTTAGGGACTAGCGGGACCTACAATGAGCAGTTCTTC. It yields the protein CAISELGTSGTYNEQFF.

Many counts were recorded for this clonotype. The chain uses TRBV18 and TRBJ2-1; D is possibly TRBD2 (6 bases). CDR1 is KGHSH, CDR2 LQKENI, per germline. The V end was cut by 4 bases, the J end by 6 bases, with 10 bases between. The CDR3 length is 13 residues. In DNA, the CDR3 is TGTGCCAGCTCACTCACGGAGGGCAATGAGCAGTTCTTC. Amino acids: CASSLTEGNEQFF. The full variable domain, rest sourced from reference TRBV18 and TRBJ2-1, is NAGVMQNPRHLVRRRGQEARLRCSPMKGHSHVYWYRQLPEEGLKFMVYLQKENIIDESGMPKERFSAEFPKEGPSILRIQQVVRGDSAAYFCASSLTEGNEQFFGPGTRLTVL.

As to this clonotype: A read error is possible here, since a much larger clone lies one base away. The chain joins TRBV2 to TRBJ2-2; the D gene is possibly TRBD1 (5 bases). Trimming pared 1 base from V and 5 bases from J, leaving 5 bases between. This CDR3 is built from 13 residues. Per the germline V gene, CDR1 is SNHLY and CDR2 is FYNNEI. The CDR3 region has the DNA TGTGCCAGCAGTGAAGAGGGGACCGGGGAGCTGTTTTTT. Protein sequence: CASSEEGTGELFF.

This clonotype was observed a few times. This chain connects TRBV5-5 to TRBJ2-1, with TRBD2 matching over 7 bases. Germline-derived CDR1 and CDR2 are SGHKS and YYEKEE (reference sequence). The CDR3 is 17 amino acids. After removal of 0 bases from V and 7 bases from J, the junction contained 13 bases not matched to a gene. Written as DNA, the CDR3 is TGTGCCAGCAGCTTGGACACTCGACTAGCTTCGGCGAATGAGCAGTTCTTC. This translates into CASSLDTRLASANEQFF.

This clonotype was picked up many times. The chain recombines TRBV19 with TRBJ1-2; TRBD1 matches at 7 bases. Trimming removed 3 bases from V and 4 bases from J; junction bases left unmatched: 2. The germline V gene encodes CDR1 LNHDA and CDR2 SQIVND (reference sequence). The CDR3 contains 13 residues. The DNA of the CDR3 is TGTGCCAGTAGTATTGGACAGGCCTATGGCTACACCTTC. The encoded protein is CASSIGQAYGYTF. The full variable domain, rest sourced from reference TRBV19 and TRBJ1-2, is DGGITQSPKYLFRKEGQNVTLSCEQNLNHDAMYWYRQDPGQGLRLIYYSQIVNDFQKGDIAEGYSVSREKKESFPLTVTSAQKNPTAFYLCASSIGQAYGYTFGSGTRLTVV.

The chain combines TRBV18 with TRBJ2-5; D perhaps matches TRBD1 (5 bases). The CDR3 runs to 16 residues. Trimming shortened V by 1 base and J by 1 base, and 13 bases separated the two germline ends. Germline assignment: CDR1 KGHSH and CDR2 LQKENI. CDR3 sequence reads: CASSPQRIQGQETQYF. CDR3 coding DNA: TGTGCCAGCTCACCACAACGCATTCAGGGCCAAGAGACCCAGTACTTC.

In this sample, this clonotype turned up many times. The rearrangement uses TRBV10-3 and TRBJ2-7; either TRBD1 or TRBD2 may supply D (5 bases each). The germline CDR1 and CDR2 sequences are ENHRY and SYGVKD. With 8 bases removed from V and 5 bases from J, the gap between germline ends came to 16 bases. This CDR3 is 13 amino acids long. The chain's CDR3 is CAIFSRGADEQYF. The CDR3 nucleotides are TGTGCCATCTTCTCGAGAGGGGCGGACGAGCAGTACTTC.

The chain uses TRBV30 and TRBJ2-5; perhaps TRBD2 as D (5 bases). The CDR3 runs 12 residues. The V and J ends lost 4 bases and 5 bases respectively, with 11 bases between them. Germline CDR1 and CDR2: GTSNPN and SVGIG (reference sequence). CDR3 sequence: CAWTGESETQYF. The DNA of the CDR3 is TGTGCCTGGACCGGGGAGTCGGAGACCCAGTACTTC.

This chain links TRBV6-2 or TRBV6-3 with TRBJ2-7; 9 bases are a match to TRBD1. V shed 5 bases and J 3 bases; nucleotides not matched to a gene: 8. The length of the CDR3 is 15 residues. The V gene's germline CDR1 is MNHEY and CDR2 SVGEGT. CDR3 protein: CASSRTGGLFYEQYF. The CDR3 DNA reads TGTGCCAGCAGTCGTACAGGGGGCCTTTTCTACGAGCAGTACTTC.

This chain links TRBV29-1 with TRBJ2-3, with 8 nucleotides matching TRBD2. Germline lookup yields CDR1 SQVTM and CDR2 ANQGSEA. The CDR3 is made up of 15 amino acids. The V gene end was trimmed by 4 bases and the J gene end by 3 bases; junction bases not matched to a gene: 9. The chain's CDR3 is CSVVFRGGPTDTQYF. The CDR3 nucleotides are TGCAGCGTTGTGTTTCGGGGGGGCCCGACAGATACGCAGTATTTT.

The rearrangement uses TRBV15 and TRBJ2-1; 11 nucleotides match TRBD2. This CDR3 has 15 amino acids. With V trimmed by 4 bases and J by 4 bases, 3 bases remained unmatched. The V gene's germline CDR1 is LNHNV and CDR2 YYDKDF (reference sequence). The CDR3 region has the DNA TGTGCCACCAGCAAAATAGCGGGGGGGTACAATGAGCAGTTCTTC. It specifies CATSKIAGGYNEQFF.

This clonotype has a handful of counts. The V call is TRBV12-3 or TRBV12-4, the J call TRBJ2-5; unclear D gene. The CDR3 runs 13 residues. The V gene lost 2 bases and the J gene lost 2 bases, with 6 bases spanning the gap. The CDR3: CASSLPPQETQYF. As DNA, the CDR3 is TGTGCCAGCAGTTTACCCCCGCAAGAGACCCAGTACTTC.

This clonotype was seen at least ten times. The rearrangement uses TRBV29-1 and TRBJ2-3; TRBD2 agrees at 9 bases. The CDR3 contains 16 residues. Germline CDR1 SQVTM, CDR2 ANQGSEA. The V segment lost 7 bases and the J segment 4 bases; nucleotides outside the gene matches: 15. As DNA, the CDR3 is TGCAGCGCTTCCTTAGTAGCGGGAGTGGGAGCAGATACGCAGTATTTT. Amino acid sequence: CSASLVAGVGADTQYF.

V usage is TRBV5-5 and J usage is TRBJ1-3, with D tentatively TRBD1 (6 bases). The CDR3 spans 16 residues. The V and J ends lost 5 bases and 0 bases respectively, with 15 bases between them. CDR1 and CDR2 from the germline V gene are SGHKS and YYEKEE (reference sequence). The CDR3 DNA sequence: TGTGCCAGCAGTTATAACGCAGGGGTCTCTGGAAACACCATATATTTT. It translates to CASSYNAGVSGNTIYF.

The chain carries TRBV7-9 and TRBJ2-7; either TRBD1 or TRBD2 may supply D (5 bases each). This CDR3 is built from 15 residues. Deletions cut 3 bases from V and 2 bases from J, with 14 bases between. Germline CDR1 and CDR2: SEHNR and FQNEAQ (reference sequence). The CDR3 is CASSFGHGVTYEQYF. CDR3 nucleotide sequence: TGTGCCAGCAGCTTTGGACACGGGGTCACCTACGAGCAGTACTTC.

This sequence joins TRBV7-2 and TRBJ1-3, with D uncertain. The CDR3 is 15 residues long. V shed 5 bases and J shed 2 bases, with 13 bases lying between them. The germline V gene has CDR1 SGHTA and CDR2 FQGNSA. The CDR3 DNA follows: TGTGCCAGCAGCCCTAAACTGGGGACTGGAAACACCATATATTTT. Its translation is CASSPKLGTGNTIYF.